A selection of T cell receptor beta chains follows, all from one sample in a study of yellow fever vaccine responses in identical twins. TCRdb called the RT-PCR reads again in MiXCR, with one record for every CDR3 protein. The sample lists more than 11,000 distinct CDR3 sequences; about 88% were seen once. The starting material was T cells from blood (PBMCs), unsorted or a sorted subset (not recorded which), obtained before or after yellow fever vaccination (not recorded which). Receptor source: a woman aged 18-30 years who received the yellow fever vaccine. The CDR3 runs from the conserved cysteine through the conserved F or W. The D gene is left open where the match is weak. Clone size is shown for a subset of rows, as once, few, many or a class of expanded clone.

few	TRBV20-1	TRBJ2-1	-	CSASGQPYNEQFF	TGCAGTGCTAGCGGGCAGCCCTACAATGAGCAGTTCTTC
-	TRBV23-1	TRBJ1-6	-	CASSRWAVPFFYSPLHF	TGCGCCAGCAGTCGTTGGGCAGTCCCATTTTTCTATTCACCCCTCCACTTT
-	TRBV10-3	TRBJ2-5	-	CAFRPGLQETQYF	TGTGCCTTCAGGCCGGGACTCCAAGAGACCCAGTACTTC
few	TRBV28	TRBJ2-1	TRBD2	CASRLAREEEQFF	TGTGCCAGCCGACTAGCGCGAGAGGAGGAGCAGTTCTTC
-	TRBV7-2	TRBJ2-2	TRBD1	CASSLARGQAGELFF	TGTGCCAGCAGCTTAGCGAGGGGGCAGGCCGGGGAGCTGTTTTTT
-	TRBV18	TRBJ2-1	TRBD2	CASSPQAGRDNEQFF	TGTGCCAGCTCACCGCAGGCGGGGAGGGACAATGAGCAGTTCTTC
-	TRBV7-9	TRBJ2-1	TRBD2	CASSFAGGYSYNEQFF	TGTGCCAGCAGCTTTGCGGGAGGATACTCCTACAATGAGCAGTTCTTC
-	TRBV29-1	TRBJ2-7	TRBD2	CSALKTGGEQYF	TGCAGCGCCTTGAAGACGGGAGGCGAGCAGTACTTC
-	TRBV5-1	TRBJ2-1	TRBD1	CASSLAPSGQGYNEQFF	TGCGCCAGCAGCTTGGCCCCTTCCGGACAGGGCTACAATGAGCAGTTCTTC
-	TRBV20-1	TRBJ1-5	-	CSAKAADQPQHF	TGCAGTGCAAAGGCGGCAGACCAGCCCCAGCATTTT
few	TRBV11-2	TRBJ2-1	-	CASSLRSNSPANEQFF	TGTGCCAGCAGCTTACGAAGTAACAGCCCGGCCAATGAGCAGTTCTTC
-	TRBV9	TRBJ2-1	TRBD2	CASMSGRLAAFSYNEQFF	TGTGCCAGCATGTCGGGTAGACTAGCGGCATTTTCCTACAATGAGCAGTTCTTC
-	TRBV11-3	TRBJ2-7	TRBD1	CASSLDRTGGSGQYF	TGTGCCAGCAGCTTAGATCGGACAGGGGGAAGCGGGCAGTACTTC
-	TRBV2	TRBJ2-1	TRBD2	CASSDRAGDNEQFF	TGTGCCAGCAGTGATCGCGCGGGAGACAATGAGCAGTTCTTC
-	TRBV6-1	TRBJ2-3	TRBD1	CASSKQGAATDTQYF	TGTGCCAGCAGTAAACAGGGGGCTGCGACAGATACGCAGTATTTT
-	TRBV6-2/TRBV6-3	TRBJ2-3	TRBD2	CASSYGISGVTDTQYF	TGTGCCAGCAGTTACGGGATTAGCGGGGTTACAGATACGCAGTATTTT
-	TRBV29-1	TRBJ2-1	TRBD2	CSVNSPGLADYNEQFF	TGCAGCGTCAATTCTCCGGGACTAGCGGACTACAATGAGCAGTTCTTC
few	TRBV14	TRBJ2-7	TRBD1	CASSQSYLLGSRQGRVAYEQYF	TGTGCCAGCAGCCAATCTTACCTTCTGGGGTCTCGACAGGGACGCGTCGCCTACGAGCAGTACTTC
once	TRBV6-1	TRBJ2-3	-	CATQKYRGGSDTQYF	TGTGCCACCCAAAAATACAGGGGGGGATCAGATACGCAGTATTTT
-	TRBV7-6	TRBJ1-1	-	CASSPITVNTEAFF	TGTGCCAGCAGCCCGATTACAGTAAACACTGAAGCTTTCTTT
-	TRBV3-1	TRBJ1-6	-	CASSQDGIVTSPLHF	TGTGCCAGCAGCCAAGATGGGATAGTAACTTCACCCCTCCACTTT
-	TRBV7-3	TRBJ2-2	-	CASSLTVTGELFF	TGTGCCAGCAGCTTAACCGTGACCGGGGAGCTGTTTTTT
-	TRBV5-6	TRBJ2-1	-	CASSLQGDEQFF	TGTGCCAGCAGCTTACAGGGTGATGAGCAGTTCTTC
-	TRBV6-2/TRBV6-3	TRBJ2-2	-	CASTLRGLRGNTGELFF	TGTGCCAGCACGTTGCGGGGGCTAAGGGGGAACACCGGGGAGCTGTTTTTT
-	TRBV29-1	TRBJ2-5	-	CSVRQQETQYF	TGCAGCGTTAGACAGCAAGAGACCCAGTACTTC
-	TRBV11-2	TRBJ2-1	TRBD2	CASSLGASGRAINEQFF	TGTGCCAGCAGCTTAGGGGCTAGCGGGAGGGCAATCAATGAGCAGTTCTTC
-	TRBV29-1	TRBJ2-3	-	CSVVGGRWEDTQYF	TGCAGCGTCGTAGGAGGGCGGTGGGAAGATACGCAGTATTTT
-	TRBV4-1	TRBJ1-2	-	CASSQETTVNYGYTF	TGCGCCAGCAGCCAAGAAACGACAGTTAACTATGGCTACACCTTC